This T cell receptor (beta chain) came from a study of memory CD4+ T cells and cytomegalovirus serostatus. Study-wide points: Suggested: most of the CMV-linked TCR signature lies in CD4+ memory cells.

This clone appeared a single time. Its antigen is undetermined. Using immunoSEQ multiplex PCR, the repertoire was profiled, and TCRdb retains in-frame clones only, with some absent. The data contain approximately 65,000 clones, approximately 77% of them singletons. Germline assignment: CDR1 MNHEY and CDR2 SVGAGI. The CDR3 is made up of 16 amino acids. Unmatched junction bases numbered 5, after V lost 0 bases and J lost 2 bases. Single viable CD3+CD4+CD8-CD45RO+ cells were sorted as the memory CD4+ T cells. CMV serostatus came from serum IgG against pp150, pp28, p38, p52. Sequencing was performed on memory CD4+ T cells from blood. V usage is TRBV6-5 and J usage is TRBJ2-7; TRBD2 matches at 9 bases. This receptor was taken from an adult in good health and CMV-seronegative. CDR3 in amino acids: CASSYSASGDTYEQYF. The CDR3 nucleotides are TGTGCCAGCAGTTACTCGGCTAGCGGGGATACCTACGAGCAGTACTTC.